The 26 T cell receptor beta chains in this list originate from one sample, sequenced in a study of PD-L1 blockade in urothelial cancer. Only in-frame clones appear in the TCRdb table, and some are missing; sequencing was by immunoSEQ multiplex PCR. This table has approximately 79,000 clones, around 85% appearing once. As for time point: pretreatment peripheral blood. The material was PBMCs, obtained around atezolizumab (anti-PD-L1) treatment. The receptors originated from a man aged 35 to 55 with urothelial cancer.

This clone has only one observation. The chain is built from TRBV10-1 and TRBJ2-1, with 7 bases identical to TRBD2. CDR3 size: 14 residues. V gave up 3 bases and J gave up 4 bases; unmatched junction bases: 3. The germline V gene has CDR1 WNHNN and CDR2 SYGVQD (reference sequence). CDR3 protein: CASSDGGRYNEQFF. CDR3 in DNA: TGCGCCAGCAGTGACGGCGGGAGATACAATGAGCAGTTCTTC.

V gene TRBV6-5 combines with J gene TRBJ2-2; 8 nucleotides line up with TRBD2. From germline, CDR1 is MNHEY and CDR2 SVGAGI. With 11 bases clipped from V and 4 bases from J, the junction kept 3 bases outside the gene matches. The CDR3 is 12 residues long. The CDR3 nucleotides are TGTGCCTCGGGGGGGGCCACCGGGGAGCTGTTTTTT. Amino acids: CASGGATGELFF.

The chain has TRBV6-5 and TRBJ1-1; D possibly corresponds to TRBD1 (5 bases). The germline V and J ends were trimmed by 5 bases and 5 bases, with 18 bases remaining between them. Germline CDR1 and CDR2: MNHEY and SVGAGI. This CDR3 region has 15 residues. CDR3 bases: TGTGCCAGCAGTCCAGACGTGGGGCGAGAGACTGAAGCTTTCTTT. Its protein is CASSPDVGRETEAFF.

This chain's CDR3 is CASSAGTSTEQYF. CDR3 in DNA: TGTGCCAGCAGCGCCGGGACTAGCACCGAGCAGTACTTC. This chain connects TRBV7-8 to TRBJ2-7, with 9 bases matching TRBD2. V lost 5 bases and J lost 6; bases outside the gene matches: 5. Germline CDR1 and CDR2: SGHVS and FQNEAQ. CDR3 length equals 13 residues.

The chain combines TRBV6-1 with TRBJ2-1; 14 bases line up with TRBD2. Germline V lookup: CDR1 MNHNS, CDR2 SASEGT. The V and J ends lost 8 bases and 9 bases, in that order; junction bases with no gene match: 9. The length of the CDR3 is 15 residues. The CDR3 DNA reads TGTGCCAGCGGTAGACTAGCGGGAGGGCCGGGTGAGCAGTTCTTC. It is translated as CASGRLAGGPGEQFF.

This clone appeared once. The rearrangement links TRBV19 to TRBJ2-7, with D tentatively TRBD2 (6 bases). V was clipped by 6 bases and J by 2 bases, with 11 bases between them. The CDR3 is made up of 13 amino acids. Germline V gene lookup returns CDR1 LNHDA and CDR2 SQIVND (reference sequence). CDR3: CASSRLGAYEQYF. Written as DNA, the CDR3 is TGTGCCAGTAGCCGACTAGGAGCCTACGAGCAGTACTTC.

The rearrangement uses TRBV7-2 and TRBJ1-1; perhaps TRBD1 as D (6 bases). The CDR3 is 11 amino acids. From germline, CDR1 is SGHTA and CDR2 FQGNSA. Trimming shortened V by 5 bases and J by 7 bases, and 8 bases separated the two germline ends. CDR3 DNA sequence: TGTGCCAGCAGCCTGACAGGTGAAGCTTTCTTT. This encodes CASSLTGEAFF.

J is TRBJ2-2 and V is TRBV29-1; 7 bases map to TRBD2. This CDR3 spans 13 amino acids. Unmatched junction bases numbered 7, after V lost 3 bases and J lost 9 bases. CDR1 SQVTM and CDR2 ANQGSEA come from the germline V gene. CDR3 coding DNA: TGCAGCGTTGAGGGGGGGAGGGCCCGGGAGCTGTTTTTT. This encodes CSVEGGRARELFF.

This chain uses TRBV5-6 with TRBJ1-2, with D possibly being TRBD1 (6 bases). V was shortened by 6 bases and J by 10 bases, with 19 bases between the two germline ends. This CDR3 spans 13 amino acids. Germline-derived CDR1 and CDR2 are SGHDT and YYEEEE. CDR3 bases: TGTGCCAGCAACTCCCTGCCTGGACAGAACTACACCTTC. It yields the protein CASNSLPGQNYTF.

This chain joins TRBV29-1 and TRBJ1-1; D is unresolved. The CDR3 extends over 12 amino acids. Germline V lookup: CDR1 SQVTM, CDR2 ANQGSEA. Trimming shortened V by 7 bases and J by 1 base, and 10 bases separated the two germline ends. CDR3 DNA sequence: TGCAGCGCCGTACGAGCGAACACTGAAGCTTTCTTT. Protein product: CSAVRANTEAFF.

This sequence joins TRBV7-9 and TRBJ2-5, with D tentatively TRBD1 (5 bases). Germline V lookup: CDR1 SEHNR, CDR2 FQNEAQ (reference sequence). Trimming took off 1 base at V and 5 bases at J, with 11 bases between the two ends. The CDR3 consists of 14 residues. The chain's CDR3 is CASSLGTLGETQYF. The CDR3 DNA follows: TGTGCCAGCAGCTTAGGGACATTAGGGGAGACCCAGTACTTC.

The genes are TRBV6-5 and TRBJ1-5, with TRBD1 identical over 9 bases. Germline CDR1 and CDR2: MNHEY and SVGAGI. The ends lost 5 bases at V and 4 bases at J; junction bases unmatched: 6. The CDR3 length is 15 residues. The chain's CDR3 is CASSVGTGRNQPQHF. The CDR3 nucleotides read TGTGCCAGCAGTGTAGGGACAGGGAGGAATCAGCCCCAGCATTTT.

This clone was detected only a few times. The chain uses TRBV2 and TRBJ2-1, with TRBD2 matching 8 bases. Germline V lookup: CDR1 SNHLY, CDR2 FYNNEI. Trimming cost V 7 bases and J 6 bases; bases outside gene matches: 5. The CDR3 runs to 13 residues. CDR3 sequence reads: CASIRLAINEQFF. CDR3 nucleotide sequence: TGTGCCAGCATTCGACTAGCGATCAATGAGCAGTTCTTC.

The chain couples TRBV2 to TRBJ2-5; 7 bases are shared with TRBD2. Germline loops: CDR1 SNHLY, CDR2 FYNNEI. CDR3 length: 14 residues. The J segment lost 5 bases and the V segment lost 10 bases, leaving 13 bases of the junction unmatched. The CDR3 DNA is TGTGCCACGACTCCGGGAGGTGGGGGGGAGACCCAGTACTTC. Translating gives CATTPGGGGETQYF.

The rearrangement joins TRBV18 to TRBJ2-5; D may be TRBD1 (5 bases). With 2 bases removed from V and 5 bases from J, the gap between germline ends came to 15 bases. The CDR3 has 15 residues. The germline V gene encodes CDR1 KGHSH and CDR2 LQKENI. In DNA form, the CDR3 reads TGTGCCAGCTCACCAAGGGGCGGCCAGAGGGAGACCCAGTACTTC. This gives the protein CASSPRGGQRETQYF.

As DNA, the CDR3 is TGTGCCACTAGCCGGGACTACGGAAATTACGAGCAGTACTTC. Its translation is CATSRDYGNYEQYF. The chain has TRBV19 and TRBJ2-7; TRBD2 aligns across 7 bases. The CDR3 extends over 14 amino acids. V dropped 10 bases and J dropped 4; count of bases not matched to a gene: 13. CDR1 LNHDA and CDR2 SQIVND come from the germline V gene (reference sequence).

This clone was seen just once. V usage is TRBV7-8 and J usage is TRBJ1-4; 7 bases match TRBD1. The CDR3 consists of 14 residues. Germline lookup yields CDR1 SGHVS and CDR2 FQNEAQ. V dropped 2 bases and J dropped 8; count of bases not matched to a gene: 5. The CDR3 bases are TGTGCCAGCAGCTTATCAGGGGGTAGAGAAAAACTGTTTTTT. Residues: CASSLSGGREKLFF. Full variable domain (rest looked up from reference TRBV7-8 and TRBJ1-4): GAGVSQSPRYKVAKRGQDVALRCDPISGHVSLFWYQQALGQGPEFLTYFQNEAQLDKSGLPSDRFFAERPEGSVSTLKIQRTQQEDSAVYLCASSLSGGREKLFFGSGTQLSVL.

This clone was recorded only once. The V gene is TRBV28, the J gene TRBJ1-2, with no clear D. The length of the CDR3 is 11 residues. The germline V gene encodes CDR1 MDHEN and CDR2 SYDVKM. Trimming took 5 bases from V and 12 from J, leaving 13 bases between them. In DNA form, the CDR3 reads TGTGCCAGCAGTAATCGGGGAGTCGACACCTTC. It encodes CASSNRGVDTF.

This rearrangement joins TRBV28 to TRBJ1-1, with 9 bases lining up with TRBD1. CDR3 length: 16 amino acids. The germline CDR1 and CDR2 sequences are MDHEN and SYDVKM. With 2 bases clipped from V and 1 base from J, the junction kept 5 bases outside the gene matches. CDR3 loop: CASSLGTGSPNTEAFF. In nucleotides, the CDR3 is TGTGCCAGCAGTTTAGGGACAGGGTCGCCGAACACTGAAGCTTTCTTT.

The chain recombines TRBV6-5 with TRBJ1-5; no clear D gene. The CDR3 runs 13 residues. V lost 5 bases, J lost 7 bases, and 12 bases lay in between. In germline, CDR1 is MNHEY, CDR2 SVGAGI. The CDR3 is CASSTRRWQPQHF. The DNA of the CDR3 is TGTGCCAGCAGTACGCGCCGGTGGCAGCCCCAGCATTTT.

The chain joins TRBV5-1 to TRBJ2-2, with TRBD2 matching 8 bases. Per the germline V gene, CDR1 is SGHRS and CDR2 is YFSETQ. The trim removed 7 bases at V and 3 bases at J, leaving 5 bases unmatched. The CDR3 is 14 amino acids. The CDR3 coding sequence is TGCGCCAGCGCACCGGGAGGGGACACCGGGGAGCTGTTTTTT. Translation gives CASAPGGDTGELFF.

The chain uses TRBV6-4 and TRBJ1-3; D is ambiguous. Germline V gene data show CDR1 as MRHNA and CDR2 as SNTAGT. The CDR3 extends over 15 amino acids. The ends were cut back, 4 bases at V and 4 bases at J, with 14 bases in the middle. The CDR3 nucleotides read TGTGCCAGCAGTGTACCCGGGGTGGGAGGAAACACCATATATTTT. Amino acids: CASSVPGVGGNTIYF.

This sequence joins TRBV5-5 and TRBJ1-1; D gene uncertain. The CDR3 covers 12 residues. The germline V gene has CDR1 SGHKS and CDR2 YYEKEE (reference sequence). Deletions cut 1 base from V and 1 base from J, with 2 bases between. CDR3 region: CASSLQNTEAFF. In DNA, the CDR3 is TGTGCCAGCAGCTTGCAGAACACTGAAGCTTTCTTT. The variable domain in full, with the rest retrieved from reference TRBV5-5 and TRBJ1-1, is DAGVTQSPTHLIKTRGQQVTLRCSPISGHKSVSWYQQVLGQGPQFIFQYYEKEERGRGNFPDRFSARQFPNYSSELNVNALLLGDSALYLCASSLQNTEAFFGQGTRLTVV.

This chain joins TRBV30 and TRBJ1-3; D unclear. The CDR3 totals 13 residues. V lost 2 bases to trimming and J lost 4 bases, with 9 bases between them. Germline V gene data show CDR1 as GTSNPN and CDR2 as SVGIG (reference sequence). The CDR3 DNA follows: TGTGCCTGGAGTTGGCCAGGAGGAAACACCATATATTTT. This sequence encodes CAWSWPGGNTIYF.

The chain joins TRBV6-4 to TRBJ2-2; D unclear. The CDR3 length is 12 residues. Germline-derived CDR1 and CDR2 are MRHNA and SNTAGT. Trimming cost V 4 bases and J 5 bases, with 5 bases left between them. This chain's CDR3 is CASSAVTGELFF. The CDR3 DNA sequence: TGTGCCAGCAGTGCAGTAACCGGGGAGCTGTTTTTT.

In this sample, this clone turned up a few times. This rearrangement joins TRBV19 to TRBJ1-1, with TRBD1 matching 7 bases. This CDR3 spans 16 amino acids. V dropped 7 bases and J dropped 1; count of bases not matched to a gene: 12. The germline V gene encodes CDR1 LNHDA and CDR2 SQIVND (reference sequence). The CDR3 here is CASTPTGSGRNTEAFF. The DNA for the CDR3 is TGTGCCAGTACGCCGACAGGGTCGGGCAGGAACACTGAAGCTTTCTTT.